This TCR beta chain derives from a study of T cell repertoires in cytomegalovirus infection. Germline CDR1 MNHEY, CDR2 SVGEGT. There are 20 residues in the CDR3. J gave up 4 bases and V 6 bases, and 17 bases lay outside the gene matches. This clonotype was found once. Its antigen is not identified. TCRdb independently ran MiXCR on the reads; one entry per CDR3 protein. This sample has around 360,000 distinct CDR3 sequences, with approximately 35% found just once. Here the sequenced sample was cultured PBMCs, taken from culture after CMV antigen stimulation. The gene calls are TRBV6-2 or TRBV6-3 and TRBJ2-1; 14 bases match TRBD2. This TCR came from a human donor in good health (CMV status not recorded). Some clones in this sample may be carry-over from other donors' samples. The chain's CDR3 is CASSYSSGLAGGGRYNEQFF. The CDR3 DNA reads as TGTGCCAGCAGCTACAGCTCCGGACTAGCGGGAGGAGGGAGATACAATGAGCAGTTCTTC.